The entry below gives a single TCR beta chain sequence along with its context. Germline V gives CDR1 SGHRS, CDR2 YFSETQ. Deletions cut 0 bases from V and 1 base from J, with 13 bases between. CDR3 length: 16 residues. The source of the sample is a study of blood T cell repertoires in COVID-19. Study-level background: The analysed material was cDNA or gDNA that came from T cells, B-cell-depleted T cells, or PBMCs.

The authors' processing: Nucleated cell counts were estimated from reference gene primer amplification. Sequencing was performed with immunoSEQ multiplex PCR; in TCRdb, only in-frame clones are kept and a portion is missing. V and J calls plus clone size are reproduced from that table; the DNA served to infer D and trimming. The sample gives 35,000 to 50,000 clones, nearly 90% of which show up once; about 2.8% is in the top ten. This clonotype was sampled from a man aged 45 to 65 with active COVID-19. This chain links TRBV5-1 with TRBJ2-5; maybe TRBD1 (5 bases). Sequences were obtained from peripheral blood. DNA of the CDR3: TGCGCCAGCAGCTTGGTTCCAGGGTTCCTCCAAGAGACCCAGTACTTC. This codes for CASSLVPGFLQETQYF.